The T cell receptor (beta chain) described here comes from a study of blood T cell repertoires in COVID-19. On the study more broadly: Samples of COVID-19 (acute and convalescent) were obtained from the United States, Italy and Spain. From T cells, B-cell-depleted T cells, or PBMCs came the material, which was cDNA or gDNA.

The method was immunoSEQ multiplex PCR; TCRdb's version includes in-frame clones alone and lacks a portion of them. The table lists approximately 210,000 clones, approximately 80% of them singletons. V was trimmed by 4 bases and J by 0 bases, leaving 9 bases between them. In germline, CDR1 is MGHRA, CDR2 YSYEKL. This CDR3 has 15 residues. The count of this clone is one. Donors of Cohort 3 who recovered were those that had two negative PCRs, clearance, or symptom resolution. What was sequenced was PBMCs or T cells enriched from blood (not recorded which). This chain joins TRBV4-1 and TRBJ1-4; tentatively, D is TRBD1 (6 bases). The receptor was derived from a woman aged 55 to 70 who had recovered from COVID-19. The CDR3 loop reads CASSPPGATNEKLFF. DNA of the CDR3: TGCGCCAGCAGCCCCCCAGGGGCAACTAATGAAAAACTGTTTTTT.